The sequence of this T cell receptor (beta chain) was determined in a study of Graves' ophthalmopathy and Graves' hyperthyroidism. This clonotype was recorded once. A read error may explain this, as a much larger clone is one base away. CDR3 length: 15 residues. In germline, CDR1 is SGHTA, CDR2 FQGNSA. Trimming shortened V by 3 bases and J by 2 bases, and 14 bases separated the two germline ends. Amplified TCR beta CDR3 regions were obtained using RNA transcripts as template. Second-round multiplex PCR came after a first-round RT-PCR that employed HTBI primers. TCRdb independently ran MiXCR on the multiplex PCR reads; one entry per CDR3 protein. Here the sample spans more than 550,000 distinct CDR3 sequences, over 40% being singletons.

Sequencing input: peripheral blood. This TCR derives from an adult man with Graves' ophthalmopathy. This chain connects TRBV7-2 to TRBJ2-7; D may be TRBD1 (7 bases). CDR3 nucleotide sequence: TGTGCCAGCAGCTTGAAGGGGGGACAGCCCTACGAGCAGTACTTC. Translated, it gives CASSLKGGQPYEQYF.